One and the same sample provided the 2 T cell receptor beta chains below, sequenced in a study of T-cell reconstitution after alpha-beta-depleted transplantation in children. The library targeted TCRbeta and was prepared with unique molecular identifiers. One entry per CDR3 protein results from TCRdb running MiXCR on the PCR reads. The sample consists of about 1,000,000 distinct CDR3 sequences, about 29% of them appearing once. The sample in question was PBMCs, mostly from graft donor cells, obtained 360 days after TCRalphabeta/CD19-depleted stem cell transplant. Receptors were obtained from a boy under two years old who had a stem cell transplant for SCID, so the T cells may come from the graft donor.

The chain combines TRBV29-1 with TRBJ2-7; TRBD1 matches 8 bases. CDR1 SQVTM and CDR2 ANQGSEA come from the germline V gene. This CDR3 has 13 amino acids. V shed 6 bases, J shed 7 bases, and the junction held 11 bases outside the gene matches. The CDR3 protein is CSVGKGQGREQYF. The CDR3 DNA sequence: TGCAGCGTAGGCAAAGGACAGGGCCGTGAGCAGTACTTC.

This sequence joins TRBV20-1 and TRBJ2-2; D may be TRBD1 (5 bases). The V end lost 2 bases, the J end lost 6 bases, and 13 bases lay between the germline ends. The CDR3 has 14 residues. CDR1 is DFQATT and CDR2 is SNEGSKA in the germline V gene (reference sequence). The DNA of the CDR3 is TGCAGTGCTAGAAGGGGTGTTGAGGCCGGGGAGCTGTTTTTT. Its translation: CSARRGVEAGELFF.